The present T cell receptor beta chain was sequenced within a study of blood T cell repertoires in COVID-19. Study-level information: Samples of COVID-19 (acute and convalescent) were obtained from the United States, Italy and Spain. PBMCs, B-cell-depleted T cells, or T cells were the source of the cDNA or gDNA that made up the material.

Looked up from germline, CDR1 is SGHRS and CDR2 is YFSETQ. V shed 0 bases and J shed 2 bases, with 10 bases lying between them. The CDR3 length is 15 residues. Repertoires were generated with immunoSEQ multiplex PCR, while TCRdb's copy carries only in-frame clones and drops some. The top ten clones hold 25% to 30% of a sample with about 150,000 clones, about 80% of them seen once. The chain recombines TRBV5-1 with TRBJ2-3; no firm D call. The source material was peripheral blood. This receptor was obtained from a woman aged 60-70 years with acute or convalescent COVID-19. For the CDR3, the DNA is TGCGCCAGCAGCTTGGAAGGAGACGACACAGATACGCAGTATTTT. Translated, it gives CASSLEGDDTDTQYF.